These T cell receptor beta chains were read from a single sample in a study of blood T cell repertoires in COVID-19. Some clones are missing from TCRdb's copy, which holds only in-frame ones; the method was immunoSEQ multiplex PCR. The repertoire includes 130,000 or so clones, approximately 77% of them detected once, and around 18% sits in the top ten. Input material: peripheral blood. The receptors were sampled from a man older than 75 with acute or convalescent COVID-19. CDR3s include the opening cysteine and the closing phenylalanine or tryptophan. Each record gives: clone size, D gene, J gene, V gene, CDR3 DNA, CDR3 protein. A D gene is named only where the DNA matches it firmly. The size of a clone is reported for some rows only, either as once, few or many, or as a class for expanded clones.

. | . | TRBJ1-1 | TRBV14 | TGTGCCAGCAGCCCCGGTTGGGCACGATCAGCTTTCTTT | CASSPGWARSAFF
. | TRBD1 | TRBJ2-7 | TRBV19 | TGTGCCAGTAGTAAACAGGGGAACGGGGCCTACGAGCAGTACTTC | CASSKQGNGAYEQYF
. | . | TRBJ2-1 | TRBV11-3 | TGTGCCAGCAGCTTCATCAGAGGTGAGCAGTTCTTC | CASSFIRGEQFF
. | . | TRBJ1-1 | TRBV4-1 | TGCGCCAGCAGCCAAGATCCGGGTATGGACACTGAAGCTTTCTTT | CASSQDPGMDTEAFF
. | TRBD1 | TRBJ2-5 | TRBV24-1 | TGTGCCACCAGTGATTCGGGACAGGGGGTAGAGACCCAGTACTTC | CATSDSGQGVETQYF
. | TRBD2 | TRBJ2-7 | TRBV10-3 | TGTGCCACCACTGATGCGGGGGGGAAAACCTACGAGCAGTACTTC | CATTDAGGKTYEQYF
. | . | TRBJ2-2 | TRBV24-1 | TGTGCCACCAGTGCTCCTTGGGGAGGGGGAAGCACCGGGGAGCTGTTTTTT | CATSAPWGGGSTGELFF
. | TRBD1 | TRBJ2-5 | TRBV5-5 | TGTGCCAGCAGCTTTAGGGGACAGGGCGAGACCCAGTACTTC | CASSFRGQGETQYF
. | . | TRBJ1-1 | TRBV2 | TGTGCCAGCAACGGTCAGGGTGCCACTGAAGCTTTCTTT | CASNGQGATEAFF
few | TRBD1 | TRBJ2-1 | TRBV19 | TGTGCCAGTAGTATCCAGGGGGCCTACAATGAGCAGTTCTTC | CASSIQGAYNEQFF
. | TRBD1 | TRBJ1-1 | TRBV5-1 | TGCGCCAGCAGCTCGCACAGGGGGCCGAACACTGAAGCTTTCTTT | CASSSHRGPNTEAFF
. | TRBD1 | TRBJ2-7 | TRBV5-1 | TGCGCCAGCAGCTCAACCGGGACAGGGTACTACGAGCAGTACTTC | CASSSTGTGYYEQYF
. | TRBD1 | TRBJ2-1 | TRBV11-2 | TGTGCCAGCAGCCCCAACCTCCGGGACAGGGGGTTTGAGCAGTTCTTC | CASSPNLRDRGFEQFF